This T cell receptor (beta chain) was obtained from a study of blood T cell repertoires in COVID-19. Looking at the study overall: Samples of COVID-19 (acute and convalescent) were obtained from the United States, Italy and Spain. The cDNA or gDNA used as material had been derived from T cells, B-cell-depleted T cells, or PBMCs.

Original handling: Nucleated cell counts were estimated from reference gene primer amplification. Using immunoSEQ multiplex PCR, the repertoire was profiled, and TCRdb retains in-frame clones only, with some absent. V and J calls and clone size are as listed in that table; D and trimming were resolved from the DNA. The sample includes roughly 79,000 clones, more than 70% seen only once; the top ten take about 5.8%. Trimming at V came to 4 bases and at J to 7 bases, leaving 5 bases not matched to a gene. CDR3 length equals 16 residues. The germline CDR1 and CDR2 sequences are SGHAT and FQNNGV. The sequence came from a man aged 60 to 75 with active or convalescent COVID-19. Sample: peripheral blood. The chain uses TRBV11-2 and TRBJ2-1; TRBD2 agrees at 15 bases. As DNA, the CDR3 is TGTGCCAGCAGCTCCCGGACTAGCGGGGGGGTTAATGAGCAGTTCTTC. Its protein is CASSSRTSGGVNEQFF.